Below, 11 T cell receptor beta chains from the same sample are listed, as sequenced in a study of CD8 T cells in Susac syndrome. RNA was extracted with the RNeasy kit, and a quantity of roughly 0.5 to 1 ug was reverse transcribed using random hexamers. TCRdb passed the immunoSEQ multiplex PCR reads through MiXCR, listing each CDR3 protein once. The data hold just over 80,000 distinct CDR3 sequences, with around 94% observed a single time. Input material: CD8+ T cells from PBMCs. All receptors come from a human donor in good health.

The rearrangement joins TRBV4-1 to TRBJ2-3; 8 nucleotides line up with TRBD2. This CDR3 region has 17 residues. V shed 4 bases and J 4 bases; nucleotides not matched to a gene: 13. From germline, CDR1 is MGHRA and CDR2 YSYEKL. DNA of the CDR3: TGCGCCAGCAGCCTCACGCGTCGGGGGGGGCCGCCAGATACGCAGTATTTT. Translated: CASSLTRRGGPPDTQYF.

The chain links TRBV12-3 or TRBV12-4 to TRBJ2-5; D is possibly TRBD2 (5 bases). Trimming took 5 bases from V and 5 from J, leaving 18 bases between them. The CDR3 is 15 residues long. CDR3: CASSPRDSGGETQYF. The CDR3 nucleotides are TGTGCCAGCAGTCCCCGGGATTCCGGTGGGGAGACCCAGTACTTC.

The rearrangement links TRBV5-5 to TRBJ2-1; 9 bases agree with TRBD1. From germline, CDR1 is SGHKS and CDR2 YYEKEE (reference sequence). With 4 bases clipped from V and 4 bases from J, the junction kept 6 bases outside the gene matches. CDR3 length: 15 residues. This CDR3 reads CASSGDRGTYNEQFF. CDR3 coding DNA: TGTGCCAGCAGCGGTGACAGGGGGACTTACAATGAGCAGTTCTTC.

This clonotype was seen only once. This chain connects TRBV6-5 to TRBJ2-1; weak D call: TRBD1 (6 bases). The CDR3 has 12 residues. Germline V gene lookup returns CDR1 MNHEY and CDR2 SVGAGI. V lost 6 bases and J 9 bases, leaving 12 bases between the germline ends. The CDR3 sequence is CASRQGFTEQFF. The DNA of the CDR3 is TGTGCCAGCAGGCAGGGGTTCACTGAGCAGTTCTTC.

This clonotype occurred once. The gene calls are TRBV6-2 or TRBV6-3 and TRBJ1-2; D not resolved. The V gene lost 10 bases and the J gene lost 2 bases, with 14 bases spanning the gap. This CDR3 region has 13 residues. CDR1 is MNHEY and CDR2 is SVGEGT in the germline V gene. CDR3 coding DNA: TGTGCCACCACACCCGGCTTGAACTATGGCTACACCTTC. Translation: CATTPGLNYGYTF.

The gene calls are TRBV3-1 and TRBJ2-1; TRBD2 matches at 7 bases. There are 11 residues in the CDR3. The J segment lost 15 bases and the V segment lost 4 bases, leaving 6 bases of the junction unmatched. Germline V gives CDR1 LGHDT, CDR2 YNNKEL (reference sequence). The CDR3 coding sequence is TGTGCCAGCAGCCCTGGGACTACAAGGTTCTTC. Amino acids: CASSPGTTRFF.

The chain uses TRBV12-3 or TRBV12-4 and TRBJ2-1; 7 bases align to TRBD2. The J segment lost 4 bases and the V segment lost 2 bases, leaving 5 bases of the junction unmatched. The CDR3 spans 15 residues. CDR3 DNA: TGTGCCAGCAGTTTAAAAGCGGGACTGTACAATGAGCAGTTCTTC. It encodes CASSLKAGLYNEQFF.

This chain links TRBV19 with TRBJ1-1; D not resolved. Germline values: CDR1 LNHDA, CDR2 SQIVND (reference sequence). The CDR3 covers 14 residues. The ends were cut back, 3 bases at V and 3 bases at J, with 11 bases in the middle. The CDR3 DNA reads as TGTGCCAGTAGTATCGGCCCTGAGGACACTGAAGCTTTCTTT. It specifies CASSIGPEDTEAFF.

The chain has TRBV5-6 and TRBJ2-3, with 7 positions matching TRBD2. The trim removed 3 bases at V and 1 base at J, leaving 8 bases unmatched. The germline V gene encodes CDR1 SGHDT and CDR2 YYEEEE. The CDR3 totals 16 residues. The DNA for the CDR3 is TGTGCCAGCAGCTCAGGAGCGGGGAAACGCACAGATACGCAGTATTTT. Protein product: CASSSGAGKRTDTQYF.

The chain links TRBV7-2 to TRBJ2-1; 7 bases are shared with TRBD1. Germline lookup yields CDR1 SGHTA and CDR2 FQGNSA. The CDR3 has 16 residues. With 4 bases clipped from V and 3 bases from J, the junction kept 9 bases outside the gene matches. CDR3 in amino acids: CASSSVRDRLYNEQFF. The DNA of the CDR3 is TGTGCCAGCAGCTCAGTCCGGGACAGACTCTACAATGAGCAGTTCTTC.

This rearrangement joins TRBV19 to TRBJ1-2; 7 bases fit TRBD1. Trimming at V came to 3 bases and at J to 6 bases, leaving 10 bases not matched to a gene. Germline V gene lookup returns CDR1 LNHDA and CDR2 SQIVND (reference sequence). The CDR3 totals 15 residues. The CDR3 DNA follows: TGTGCCAGTAGTATTCTCCCAGGGACAGAAGATGGCTACACCTTC. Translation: CASSILPGTEDGYTF.